This T cell receptor (beta chain) was obtained from a study of control samples from healthy donors and cancer patients. Profiled with immunoSEQ multiplex PCR; TCRdb holds only in-frame clones, not every one. The sample has fewer than 200,000 clones, around nine tenths seen once. The germline gives CDR1 MNHEY, CDR2 SVGAGI. The CDR3 runs 13 residues. With V trimmed by 6 bases and J by 9 bases, 6 bases remained unmatched. This clone was detected only once. This receptor was taken from a man aged 25 to 40 in good health. The sample taken for sequencing was blood. The chain combines TRBV6-5 with TRBJ2-1; TRBD1 matches at 9 bases. CDR3 coding DNA: TGTGCCAGCAGGGGGACAGGGAGGAGTGAGCAGTTCTTC. Translating gives CASRGTGRSEQFF.